This entry features one T cell receptor (beta chain) sequence. The antigen remains undetermined. This CDR3 is 15 amino acids long. V was trimmed by 7 bases and J by 3 bases, leaving 16 bases between them. The V gene's germline CDR1 is WSHSY and CDR2 SAAADI. The record originates from a study of cytomegalovirus exposure and HLA in healthy donors. Study-level results: Reports showed the classifier diagnosing cytomegalovirus status with high specificity and sensitivity. The authors listed 180 or so TCR beta chains as cytomegalovirus-associated. The TCR clusters that emerged in the first cohort tended, a later analysis found, to co-occur in the 120 or so validation repertoires.

The donors were members of the roughly 130-subject validation cohort (separate from the approximately 670-subject first cohort). Assay: immunoSEQ multiplex PCR; the TCRdb copy retains only in-frame clones and omits some. The repertoire holds around 300,000 clones, with around 90% as singletons. The sequence was collected from a woman aged 25 to 45 in good health and CMV-seropositive. The specimen sequenced was PBMCs. J is TRBJ1-5 and V is TRBV10-2; no definite D call. DNA for the CDR3: TGCGCCAGCAAGATGGAAGGGATGAACAATCAGCCCCAGCATTTT. This gives the protein CASKMEGMNNQPQHF.